The 10 T cell receptor beta chains below come from one sample, sequenced in a study of OX40 agonist ivuxolimab in advanced cancers. Libraries were made using the immunoSEQ multiplex PCR assay. Not all clones reach the TCRdb copy of this immuneACCESS table, which keeps in-frame sequences only. Checked studies attribute under half of the gap to unresolved V genes and leave the rest unexplained. In this sample the table shows roughly 100,000 clones, roughly 80% of which occur a single time. In total, the top ten clones hold less than 6% of the sample. The source was CD4+ or CD8+ T cells sorted from blood, collected in a trial of the OX40 agonist ivuxolimab. All receptors derive from an adult with an advanced solid tumor such as melanoma, head and neck, liver or kidney cancer.

The rearrangement links TRBV29-1 to TRBJ2-7; 11 bases agree with TRBD2. The V gene end was trimmed by 4 bases and the J gene end by 2 bases; junction bases not matched to a gene: 4. CDR3 length: 14 amino acids. The germline gives CDR1 SQVTM, CDR2 ANQGSEA. The CDR3: CSVVHSGRAYEQYF. CDR3 nucleotides: TGCAGCGTTGTACATAGCGGGAGGGCCTACGAGCAGTACTTC.

This clone came up many times. This chain joins TRBV5-1 and TRBJ1-4; maybe TRBD1 (6 bases). This CDR3 spans 15 amino acids. The germline V gene encodes CDR1 SGHRS and CDR2 YFSETQ. Trimming removed 5 bases at V and 5 bases at J, with 16 bases between. The CDR3 DNA follows: TGCGCCAGCAGGTCCCCGGGACACGAAAATGAAAAACTGTTTTTT. Translation: CASRSPGHENEKLFF.

This chain links TRBV27 with TRBJ1-6; no reliable D call. CDR1 MNHEY and CDR2 SMNVEV come from the germline V gene (reference sequence). Deletions cut 7 bases from V and 0 bases from J, with 4 bases between. This CDR3 has 13 amino acids. This CDR3 reads CASMGSYNSPLHF. The CDR3 coding sequence is TGTGCCAGCATGGGCTCCTATAATTCACCCCTCCACTTT.

This clone showed up just a few times. The chain employs TRBV7-9 and TRBJ2-5; D is possibly TRBD1 (5 bases). CDR1 is SEHNR and CDR2 is FQNEAQ in the germline V gene (reference sequence). The CDR3 spans 16 residues. Trimming stripped 5 bases from V and 5 bases from J, with 21 bases between. The CDR3 DNA follows: TGTGCCAGCAGCCTCACGACCGTCCCAGGGTGGGAGACCCAGTACTTC. Translating gives CASSLTTVPGWETQYF.

The chain carries TRBV6-6 and TRBJ2-7; D gene unclear. The germline V and J ends were trimmed by 2 bases and 3 bases, with 8 bases remaining between them. This CDR3 has 13 residues. Germline V gene data show CDR1 as MNHNY and CDR2 as SVGAGI (reference sequence). The CDR3 spells CASSYKAGYEQYF. The CDR3 DNA reads TGTGCCAGCAGTTACAAGGCCGGCTACGAGCAGTACTTC.

The V call is TRBV11-1, the J call TRBJ2-3, with 8 positions matching TRBD2. After removal of 5 bases from V and 8 bases from J, the junction contained 15 bases not matched to a gene. From germline, CDR1 is SGHAT and CDR2 FQDESV (reference sequence). This CDR3 region has 16 residues. This CDR3 is CASSAAGGGPAGTQYF. CDR3 in DNA: TGTGCCAGCAGCGCAGCTGGCGGGGGGCCGGCGGGTACGCAGTATTTT.

The chain links TRBV12-5 to TRBJ2-4; TRBD1 aligns across 9 bases. Germline trimming cut 1 base from V and 7 bases from J; bases unmatched to any gene: 5. CDR1 is LGHNT, CDR2 FRNRAP, per germline. There are 15 residues in the CDR3. CDR3 residues: CASGLALGTGNIQYF. The CDR3 DNA is TGTGCTAGTGGTTTGGCTTTAGGGACAGGGAACATTCAGTACTTC.

This sequence joins TRBV14 and TRBJ1-2; tentatively, D is TRBD1 (6 bases). CDR3 length equals 17 residues. Germline V lookup: CDR1 SGHDN, CDR2 FVKESK. The V gene lost 4 bases and the J gene lost 8 bases, with 26 bases spanning the gap. CDR3 protein: CASSLRTGNVKPMGYTF. In DNA, the CDR3 is TGTGCCAGCAGCCTGCGTACAGGGAATGTAAAGCCGATGGGCTACACCTTC. Supplemented by reference TRBV14 and TRBJ1-2, the full variable domain reads EAGVTQFPSHSVIEKGQTVTLRCDPISGHDNLYWYRRVMGKEIKFLLHFVKESKQDESGMPNNRFLAERTGGTYSTLKVQPAELEDSGVYFCASSLRTGNVKPMGYTFGSGTRLTVV.

The genes are TRBV6-6 and TRBJ2-3; 7 bases map to TRBD2. This CDR3 has 14 residues. Germline CDR1 MNHNY, CDR2 SVGAGI (reference sequence). V shed 7 bases, J shed 7 bases, and the junction held 11 bases outside the gene matches. CDR3 DNA: TGTGCCAGCATCCGGGACTACGAATCGTATACGCAGTATTTT. This encodes CASIRDYESYTQYF.

Here the CDR3 DNA reads TGCAGTGCTAAGTCCGAAAAACTGTTTTTT. Translating gives CSAKSEKLFF. V usage is TRBV20-1 and J usage is TRBJ1-4, with D hard to call. Per germline, CDR1 DFQATT and CDR2 SNEGSKA (reference sequence). This CDR3 contains 10 residues. The V end lost 4 bases, the J end lost 8 bases, and 5 bases lay between the germline ends.